A single sample gave rise to the 9 T cell receptor beta chains below, sequenced in a study of blood T cell repertoires in COVID-19. Repertoires were generated with immunoSEQ multiplex PCR, while TCRdb's copy carries only in-frame clones and drops some. The sample holds hundreds of thousands of clones, around nine tenths seen once. Sequencing was done on a sample of peripheral blood. Source of these receptors: a woman between 40 and 50 years old who had recovered from COVID-19.

This clone was picked up a small number of times. This chain joins TRBV5-6 and TRBJ2-7; TRBD2 matches 13 bases. The V gene end was trimmed by 2 bases and the J gene end by 7 bases; junction bases not matched to a gene: 3. Looked up from germline, CDR1 is SGHDT and CDR2 is YYEEEE. The CDR3 is 14 residues long. CDR3 residues: CASSLQTSGREQYF. The CDR3 DNA is TGTGCCAGCAGCTTACAGACTAGCGGGAGGGAGCAGTACTTC. The full variable domain, with the rest looked up from reference TRBV5-6 and TRBJ2-7, is DAGVTQSPTHLIKTRGQQVTLRCSPKSGHDTVSWYQQALGQGPQFIFQYYEEEERQRGNFPDRFSGHQFPNYSSELNVNALLLGDSALYLCASSLQTSGREQYFGPGTRLTVT.

The chain has TRBV7-9 and TRBJ2-7; D is unclear. CDR3 length: 14 amino acids. Germline-derived CDR1 and CDR2 are SEHNR and FQNEAQ (reference sequence). The V end lost 5 bases, the J end lost 2 bases, and 13 bases lay between the germline ends. The CDR3 sequence: CASSRLGVTYEQYF. CDR3 coding DNA: TGTGCCAGCAGCCGGCTAGGAGTGACCTACGAGCAGTACTTC.

V is TRBV4-1 and J is TRBJ2-1; D is unresolved. V lost 0 bases and J lost 8, with 14 bases in between. Germline V CDR1 and CDR2: MGHRA, YSYEKL. This CDR3 has 15 amino acids. For the CDR3, the DNA is TGCGCCAGCAGCCAAGAAGCCCTGTCTGTATATGAGCAGTTCTTC. This gives the protein CASSQEALSVYEQFF.

The J gene is TRBJ1-2, the V gene TRBV19; no clear D gene. This CDR3 has 13 amino acids. CDR1 and CDR2 (germline): LNHDA, SQIVND (reference sequence). V was trimmed by 5 bases and J by 2 bases, leaving 9 bases between them. CDR3 protein: CASSLSGNYGYTF. DNA for the CDR3: TGTGCCAGTAGTCTTTCAGGAAACTATGGCTACACCTTC.

The gene calls are TRBV27 and TRBJ2-1; 7 bases map to TRBD1. The germline V gene encodes CDR1 MNHEY and CDR2 SMNVEV (reference sequence). V gave up 7 bases and J gave up 2 bases; unmatched junction bases: 8. The CDR3 is 15 residues long. CDR3: CASNGQVVPYNEQFF. The CDR3 DNA reads as TGTGCCAGCAACGGACAGGTCGTACCCTACAATGAGCAGTTCTTC.

This rearrangement joins TRBV5-6 to TRBJ1-2, with D perhaps TRBD1 (6 bases). The CDR3 has 18 amino acids. Trimming stripped 0 bases from V and 5 bases from J, with 23 bases between. The germline V gene encodes CDR1 SGHDT and CDR2 YYEEEE. CDR3 residues: CASSLDSAGAHFGYGYTF. The CDR3 nucleotides read TGTGCCAGCAGCTTGGATTCAGCGGGGGCGCACTTCGGGTATGGCTACACCTTC.

The chain couples TRBV15 to TRBJ2-7, with TRBD2 identical over 7 bases. The CDR3 contains 16 residues. Trimming took 0 bases from V and 7 from J; bases not matched to a gene: 12. Germline CDR1 is LNHNV and CDR2 is YYDKDF (reference sequence). CDR3 in amino acids: CATSREGEGWPGEQYF. The CDR3 DNA is TGTGCCACCAGCAGAGAGGGGGAGGGCTGGCCTGGGGAGCAGTACTTC.

V gene TRBV15 combines with J gene TRBJ2-1; possible D gene TRBD2, 6 bases. Germline loops: CDR1 LNHNV, CDR2 YYDKDF (reference sequence). The CDR3 covers 14 residues. V was trimmed by 3 bases and J by 9 bases, leaving 15 bases between them. The CDR3 is CATSRATRGVEQFF. DNA for the CDR3: TGTGCCACCAGCAGGGCGACTAGAGGAGTTGAGCAGTTCTTC.

The V gene is TRBV27, the J gene TRBJ1-3; 10 nucleotides line up with TRBD1. The CDR3 extends over 15 amino acids. Germline trimming cut 5 bases from V and 0 bases from J; bases unmatched to any gene: 1. CDR1 and CDR2 (germline): MNHEY, SMNVEV (reference sequence). CDR3 residues: CASSRTGGSGNTIYF. CDR3 nucleotides: TGTGCCAGCAGTAGGACAGGGGGCTCTGGAAACACCATATATTTT.